This T cell receptor beta chain was captured by sequencing in a study of blood T cell repertoires in COVID-19. Turning to the study itself: Material from acute and convalescent COVID-19 was sourced from the United States, Italy and Spain. In each case, the material was cDNA or gDNA derived from T cells, B-cell-depleted T cells, or PBMCs.

How the authors handled the data: Researchers report that nucleated cell counts were estimated from reference gene primer amplification. Sequenced by immunoSEQ multiplex PCR; TCRdb stores in-frame clones only, minus some. V and J calls and clone size are those listed in that table; D and trimming were worked out from the DNA. Of about 98,000 clones in the sample, 81% were seen once. The CDR3 loop spans 14 amino acids. The germline gives CDR1 KGHSH, CDR2 LQKENI. V lost 3 bases and J lost 1, with 7 bases in between. The receptor was isolated from a woman aged 80 or over with acute or convalescent COVID-19. Sequencing was done on a sample of peripheral blood. The V gene is TRBV18, the J gene TRBJ2-1; TRBD2 might be the D (5 bases). CDR3 in amino acids: CASSPPGSYNEQFF. DNA of the CDR3: TGTGCCAGCTCACCGCCGGGATCCTACAATGAGCAGTTCTTC.